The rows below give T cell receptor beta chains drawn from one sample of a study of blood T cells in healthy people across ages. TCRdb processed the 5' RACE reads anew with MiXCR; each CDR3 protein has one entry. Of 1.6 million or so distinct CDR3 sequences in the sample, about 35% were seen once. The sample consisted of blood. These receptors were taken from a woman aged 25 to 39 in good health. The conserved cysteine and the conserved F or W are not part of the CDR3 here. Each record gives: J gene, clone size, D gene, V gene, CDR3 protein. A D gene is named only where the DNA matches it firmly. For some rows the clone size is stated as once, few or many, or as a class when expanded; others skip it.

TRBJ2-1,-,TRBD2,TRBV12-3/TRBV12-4,ASSRRTSGRAYNEQF
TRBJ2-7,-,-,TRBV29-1,SALNSYEQY
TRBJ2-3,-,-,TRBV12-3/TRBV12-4,ASSDTGTLTFPSTDTQY
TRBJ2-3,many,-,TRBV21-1,ASMGSSTDTQY
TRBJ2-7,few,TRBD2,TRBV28,ADLGPSGFYEQY
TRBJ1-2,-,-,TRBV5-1,ASSLVAGSQGGGYT
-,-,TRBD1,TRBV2,ASSYEPGTETHNEQY
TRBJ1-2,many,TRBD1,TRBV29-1,SASTGSNYGYT
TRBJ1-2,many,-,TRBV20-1,SAREGFNYGYT
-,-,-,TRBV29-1,SVLASVTYEQY
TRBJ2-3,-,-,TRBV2,ASSSQGGDDTQY
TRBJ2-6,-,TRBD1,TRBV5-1,ASRLGDRGTGANVLT
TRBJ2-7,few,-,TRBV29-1,SVELGAEQY
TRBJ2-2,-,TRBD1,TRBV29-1,SVVGTGVFGELF
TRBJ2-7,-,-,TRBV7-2,ATTRRRGGEGNEQY
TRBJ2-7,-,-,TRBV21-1,ASSFRKGTAKREQY
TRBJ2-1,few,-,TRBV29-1,SVLPSDSYNEQF
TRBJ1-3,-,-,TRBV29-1,SVAWGTSGNTIY
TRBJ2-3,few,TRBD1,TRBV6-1,ASSEGGRGLRYTQY
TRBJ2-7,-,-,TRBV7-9,ASSPEGIDGPYEQY
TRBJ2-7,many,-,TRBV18,ASSPGVGGYEQY
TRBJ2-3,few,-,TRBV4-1,ASSDRGGERETTDTQY
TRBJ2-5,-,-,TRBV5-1,ASSFGGPTYQETQY
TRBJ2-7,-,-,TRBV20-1,SAVPDHEQY